This TCR beta chain was recorded in a study of blood T cells in healthy people across ages. Study results and caveats: TCR beta diversity per million T cells fell roughly linearly with age. Investigators viewed diversity estimates from one million T cells as underestimates, the study reported. Fewer expanded clones and more diversity marked long-lived versus aged donors.

The CDR3 covers 17 residues. V dropped 3 bases and J dropped 0 bases, with 12 bases sitting between them. Per germline, CDR1 MNHEY and CDR2 SMNVEV (reference sequence). Concerning this clonotype itself: Its antigen is still unknown.

A J-beta primer mix and a sample-barcoded 5' primer were used in a second PCR of about 7 to 12 cycles. TCRdb re-derived calls from the 5' RACE reads in MiXCR, one entry per CDR3 protein. The table lists 780,000 or so distinct CDR3 sequences, about 61% of them singletons. Roughly 10 milliliters of peripheral blood were drawn from each donor. The sequence was obtained from a man aged 35-49 years in good health. Sequencing was done on a sample of blood. The gene calls are TRBV27 and TRBJ2-6; D possibly corresponds to TRBD2 (6 bases). This chain's CDR3 is CASSLGSGRSGANVLTF. The CDR3 DNA sequence: TGTGCCAGCAGTTTGGGTAGCGGACGCTCTGGGGCCAACGTCCTGACTTTC.